This T cell receptor beta chain was obtained from a study of CD8 T cells in Susac syndrome. The diagnostic criteria were recently defined, and patients with Susac syndrome met them for definite or probable disease. An amount of RNA that ranged from roughly 0.45 to 1 ug was reverse transcribed with random hexamers. One entry per CDR3 protein results from TCRdb running MiXCR on the immunoSEQ multiplex PCR reads. The sample yields under 200,000 distinct CDR3 sequences, 90% to 95% seen once. V dropped 5 bases and J dropped 8; count of bases not matched to a gene: 6. The CDR3 contains 12 residues. CDR1 is DFQATT and CDR2 is SNEGSKA in the germline V gene (reference sequence).

The rearrangement joins TRBV20-1 to TRBJ2-4; 7 bases are a match to TRBD1. The sequence was obtained from a human donor with Susac syndrome. Sequencing was done on a sample of CD4+ T cells from PBMCs. The CDR3 loop reads CSAFDRDDIQYF. The CDR3 coding sequence is TGCAGTGCTTTCGACAGGGATGACATTCAGTACTTC.